The T cell receptor (beta chain) described here comes from a study of T cell responses to AZD1222 COVID-19 vaccine. Profiling relied on immunoSEQ multiplex PCR, and the TCRdb table lists in-frame clones only, not all of them. The table lists 110,000 to 150,000 clones, roughly 91% of them singletons, with about 3.4% in the top ten. Study-wide points: Baseline serology detected seropositivity in only a handful of AZD1222 recipients. Females outnumbered males among donors, who were mostly white British; clonal diversity was possibly underestimated. Recipients of two AZD1222 doses showed rising Spike-specific TCR breadth and depth.

Whether given at about 4 or about 12 weeks, second doses were pooled. The germline V and J ends were trimmed by 8 bases and 1 base, with 15 bases remaining between them. The germline V gene encodes CDR1 ENHRY and CDR2 SYGVKD. The CDR3 sequence is 15 residues long. Details on this clone: Antigen specificity is unknown.

The sequence came from an adult who received the AZD1222 COVID-19 vaccine. The chain couples TRBV10-3 to TRBJ2-4; TRBD2 might be the D (5 bases). The material was peripheral blood, obtained 28 days after the second AZD1222 dose. This chain's CDR3 is CAIARGGEAKNIQYF. The DNA for the CDR3 is TGTGCCATCGCCCGGGGTGGGGAGGCCAAAAACATTCAGTACTTC.